This section outlines one T cell receptor (beta chain) sequence together with its context. These data are taken from a study of blood T cell repertoires in COVID-19. Trimming took 6 bases from V and 0 from J, leaving 11 bases between them. Germline CDR1 reads KGHSH; CDR2 reads LQKENI. The CDR3 length is 14 residues. Clones were read by immunoSEQ multiplex PCR, and TCRdb kept only the in-frame ones, dropping some. The data contain about 130,000 clones, 84% of them singletons. The chain combines TRBV18 with TRBJ1-1, with D hard to call. The TCR was taken from a man in his sixties with acute or convalescent COVID-19. The source material was peripheral blood. CDR3 sequence reads: CASSPSLLNTEAFF. CDR3 DNA: TGTGCCAGCTCTCCCAGTCTCCTGAACACTGAAGCTTTCTTT.